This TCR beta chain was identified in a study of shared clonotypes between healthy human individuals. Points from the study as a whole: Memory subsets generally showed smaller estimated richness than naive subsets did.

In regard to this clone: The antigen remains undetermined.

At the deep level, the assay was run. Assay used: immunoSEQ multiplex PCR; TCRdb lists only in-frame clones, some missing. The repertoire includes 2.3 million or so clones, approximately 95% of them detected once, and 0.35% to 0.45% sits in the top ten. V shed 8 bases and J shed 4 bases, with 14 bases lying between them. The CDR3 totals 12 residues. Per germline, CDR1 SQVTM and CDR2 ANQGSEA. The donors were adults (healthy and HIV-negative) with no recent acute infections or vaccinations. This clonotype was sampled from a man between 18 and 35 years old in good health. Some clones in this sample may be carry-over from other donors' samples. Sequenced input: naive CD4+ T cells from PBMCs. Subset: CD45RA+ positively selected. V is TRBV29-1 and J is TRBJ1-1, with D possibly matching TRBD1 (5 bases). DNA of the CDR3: TGCAGCTTCTGGGGGGGGTCCACTGAAGCTTTCTTT. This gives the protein CSFWGGSTEAFF.